This T cell receptor (beta chain) came from a study of blood T cell repertoires in COVID-19. Study in general: Specimens from acute and convalescent COVID-19 originated in the United States, Italy and Spain. In each case, the material was cDNA or gDNA derived from T cells, B-cell-depleted T cells, or PBMCs.

This CDR3 spans 16 amino acids. Germline-derived CDR1 and CDR2 are MGHRA and YSYEKL. V shed 4 bases and J 8 bases; nucleotides not matched to a gene: 8. TCRdb's table, derived via immunoSEQ multiplex PCR, lists solely in-frame clones and lacks some. The sample shows about 360,000 clones, 70% to 90% of them seen only once. Patients in Seattle were enrolled during active infection, then followed longitudinally. V usage is TRBV4-1 and J usage is TRBJ2-1; 13 bases are a match to TRBD2. The sample taken for sequencing was peripheral blood. This receptor was obtained from a woman aged 55-75 years with COVID-19, enrolled during active disease. CDR3 loop: CASSPLRLAGGHEQFF. CDR3 coding DNA: TGCGCCAGCAGCCCCCTGAGACTAGCGGGGGGCCATGAGCAGTTCTTC.